In this sample, the clone carrying this T cell receptor beta chain turned up many times. Its antigen remains unidentified. Healthy Caucasian donors formed the entire cohort. The junction had 20 bases not matched to a gene; V was cut back by 6 bases and J by 5 bases. The germline gives CDR1 SGHAT, CDR2 FQDESV (reference sequence). CDR3 length equals 20 residues. The data belong to a study of identical twins. Study-level findings and limits: Weaker excess sharing between twins was seen in beta out-of-frame sequences.

A template switching step contributed a universal primer site, while unique molecular identifiers were present in the cDNA. TCRdb reprocessed the 5' RACE reads with MiXCR, giving one entry per CDR3 protein. The profile shows a few hundred thousand distinct CDR3 sequences, around 9.7% of them singletons. This sample also belongs to another study, concerning yellow fever vaccine responses in identical twins. That work contributes: As reported, the vaccine T cell response of twins seemed partly convergent and partly personalized.

The sequence was collected from a woman aged 18-29 years in good health. The sample taken for sequencing was CD8+ T cells sorted from blood. The V and J genes are TRBV11-1 and TRBJ2-1; 12 bases match TRBD2. The CDR3 loop is CASRPQGLAGTITGDNEQFF. The CDR3 region has the DNA TGTGCCAGCAGACCCCAAGGACTAGCGGGGACAATAACCGGGGACAATGAGCAGTTCTTC. The entire variable domain, with the rest obtained from reference TRBV11-1 and TRBJ2-1, is as follows: EAEVAQSPRYKITEKSQAVAFWCDPISGHATLYWYRQILGQGPELLVQFQDESVVDDSQLPKDRFSAERLKGVDSTLKIQPAELGDSAMYLCASRPQGLAGTITGDNEQFFGPGTRLTVL.